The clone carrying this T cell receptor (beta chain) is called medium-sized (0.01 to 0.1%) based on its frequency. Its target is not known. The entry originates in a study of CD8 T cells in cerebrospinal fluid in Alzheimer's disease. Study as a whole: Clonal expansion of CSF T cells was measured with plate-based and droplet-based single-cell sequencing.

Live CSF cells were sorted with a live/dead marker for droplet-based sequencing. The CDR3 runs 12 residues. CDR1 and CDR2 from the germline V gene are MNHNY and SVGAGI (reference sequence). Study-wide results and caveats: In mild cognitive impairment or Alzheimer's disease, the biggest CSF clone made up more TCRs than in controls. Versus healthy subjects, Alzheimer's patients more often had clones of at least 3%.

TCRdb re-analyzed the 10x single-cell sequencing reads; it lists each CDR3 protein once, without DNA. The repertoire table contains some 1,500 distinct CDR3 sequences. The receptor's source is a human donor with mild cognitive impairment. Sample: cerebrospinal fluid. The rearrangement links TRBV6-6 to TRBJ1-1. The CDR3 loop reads CASSRDPTEAFF.